These 21 T cell receptor beta chains originate from one sample sequenced in a study of blood T cell repertoires in COVID-19. Libraries were prepared by immunoSEQ multiplex PCR; TCRdb keeps only in-frame clonotypes and omits some of them. The sample contains about 230,000 clones, around 82% of which appear only once. The specimen sequenced was peripheral blood. Every receptor here comes from a man aged 50 to 60 with active or convalescent COVID-19.

V usage is TRBV2 and J usage is TRBJ2-3; 7 bases are a match to TRBD1. With 6 bases clipped from V and 2 bases from J, the junction kept 5 bases outside the gene matches. This CDR3 has 14 amino acids. Germline V gives CDR1 SNHLY, CDR2 FYNNEI. The CDR3 coding sequence is TGTGCCAGCAGCCCGGACAGGTACACAGATACGCAGTATTTT. This codes for CASSPDRYTDTQYF.

The CDR3 nucleotides are TGTGCCAGCACCCAGGGAAGAAGCACAGATACGCAGTATTTT. This sequence encodes CASTQGRSTDTQYF. The chain has TRBV27 and TRBJ2-3; D possibly corresponds to TRBD1 (5 bases). CDR3 length equals 14 residues. Germline assignment: CDR1 MNHEY and CDR2 SMNVEV (reference sequence). V dropped 7 bases and J dropped 0 bases, with 11 bases sitting between them.

This CDR3 is CSVGLGQSSYEQYF. The CDR3 DNA is TGCAGCGTTGGTTTGGGACAGTCCTCCTACGAGCAGTACTTC. This chain uses TRBV29-1 with TRBJ2-7, with 7 positions matching TRBD1. Losses at the gene ends were 4 bases for V and 0 bases for J; bases not matched to a gene: 6. The CDR3 is made up of 14 amino acids. Germline loops: CDR1 SQVTM, CDR2 ANQGSEA.

V is TRBV19 and J is TRBJ1-5; 9 bases agree with TRBD1. V trimming: 5 bases; J trimming: 6 bases; junction bases outside the gene matches: 8. Germline CDR1 and CDR2: LNHDA and SQIVND (reference sequence). This CDR3 spans 15 amino acids. The CDR3 sequence is CASSLTGQGGQPQHF. CDR3 DNA sequence: TGTGCCAGTAGTCTAACGGGACAGGGAGGTCAGCCCCAGCATTTT. Using reference TRBV19 and TRBJ1-5 for the parts outside the CDR3, the full variable domain is DGGITQSPKYLFRKEGQNVTLSCEQNLNHDAMYWYRQDPGQGLRLIYYSQIVNDFQKGDIAEGYSVSREKKESFPLTVTSAQKNPTAFYLCASSLTGQGGQPQHFGDGTRLSIL.

This chain joins TRBV5-1 and TRBJ2-1, with 14 bases that match TRBD2. Germline V lookup: CDR1 SGHRS, CDR2 YFSETQ. After removal of 4 bases from V and 8 bases from J, the junction contained 8 bases not matched to a gene. CDR3 length equals 16 residues. The CDR3 DNA sequence: TGCGCCAGCAGCCCGGGGGGACTAGCGGGGGCCGATGAGCAGTTCTTC. It yields the protein CASSPGGLAGADEQFF. The full variable domain, its missing parts supplied by reference TRBV5-1 and TRBJ2-1, is KAGVTQTPRYLIKTRGQQVTLSCSPISGHRSVSWYQQTPGQGLQFLFEYFSETQRNKGNFPGRFSGRQFSNSRSEMNVSTLELGDSALYLCASSPGGLAGADEQFFGPGTRLTVL.

The genes are TRBV9 and TRBJ1-2; 8 bases match TRBD1. The CDR3 is made up of 14 amino acids. Unmatched junction bases numbered 6, after V lost 2 bases and J lost 6 bases. Looked up from germline, CDR1 is SGDLS and CDR2 is YYNGEE. DNA of the CDR3: TGTGCCAGCAGCGTGGCCGGACAGGGTAATGGCTACACCTTC. Its translation: CASSVAGQGNGYTF.

CDR3 sequence: CASRENGGETQYF. Written as DNA, the CDR3 is TGTGCCAGCAGAGAAAACGGAGGGGAGACCCAGTACTTC. The V call is TRBV5-8, the J call TRBJ2-5; the D gene is possibly TRBD2 (6 bases). The V gene's germline CDR1 is SGHTS and CDR2 YDEGEE. Trimming stripped 5 bases from V and 5 bases from J, with 13 bases between. The CDR3 consists of 13 residues.

The chain joins TRBV18 to TRBJ2-7; D uncertain. The V gene lost 0 bases and the J gene lost 2 bases, with 14 bases spanning the gap. This CDR3 region has 16 residues. CDR1 is KGHSH and CDR2 is LQKENI in the germline V gene. This CDR3 reads CASSPPVRVPPYEQYF. For the CDR3, the DNA is TGTGCCAGCTCACCACCGGTACGGGTCCCCCCCTACGAGCAGTACTTC.

V gene TRBV5-5 combines with J gene TRBJ1-5; D perhaps matches TRBD1 (5 bases). The CDR3 consists of 15 residues. CDR1 is SGHKS, CDR2 YYEKEE, per germline (reference sequence). The V end was cut by 3 bases, the J end by 3 bases, with 13 bases between. This CDR3 is CASSSGANLNQPQHF. DNA of the CDR3: TGTGCCAGCAGCTCTGGGGCCAATCTCAATCAGCCCCAGCATTTT.

The chain is built from TRBV9 and TRBJ2-1; 7 bases match TRBD2. Germline trimming cut 2 bases from V and 8 bases from J; bases unmatched to any gene: 7. The CDR3 contains 14 residues. CDR1 and CDR2 (germline): SGDLS, YYNGEE. The CDR3 DNA is TGTGCCAGCAGCGTTGGCGGGGGTAACTATGAGCAGTTCTTC. Translating it yields CASSVGGGNYEQFF.

The chain combines TRBV7-9 with TRBJ1-2; 7 positions match TRBD1. The CDR3 runs 13 residues. Looked up from germline, CDR1 is SEHNR and CDR2 is FQNEAQ (reference sequence). Losses at the gene ends were 3 bases for V and 3 bases for J; bases not matched to a gene: 1. DNA for the CDR3: TGTGCCAGCAGCTTGGGGACAGACTATGGCTACACCTTC. Residues: CASSLGTDYGYTF.

The V call is TRBV9, the J call TRBJ1-6; D call uncertain. The length of the CDR3 is 16 residues. V lost 0 bases to trimming and J lost 8 bases, with 15 bases between them. CDR1 and CDR2 (germline): SGDLS, YYNGEE. The CDR3 sequence: CASSVAGTDTDSPLHF. In nucleotides, the CDR3 is TGTGCCAGCAGCGTAGCGGGAACAGACACGGATTCACCCCTCCACTTT.

V is TRBV27 and J is TRBJ2-1; 8 bases fit TRBD2. The germline V gene has CDR1 MNHEY and CDR2 SMNVEV (reference sequence). V shed 6 bases, J shed 8 bases, and the junction held 12 bases outside the gene matches. The CDR3 sequence is 15 residues long. CDR3 protein: CASREAGGPVDEQFF. The CDR3 bases are TGTGCCAGCAGAGAGGCGGGGGGCCCTGTCGATGAGCAGTTCTTC.

This clone occurred once. The J gene is TRBJ2-3, the V gene TRBV9; 9 bases align to TRBD1. The junction had 4 bases not matched to a gene; V was cut back by 2 bases and J by 6 bases. The CDR3 extends over 14 amino acids. Germline CDR1 SGDLS, CDR2 YYNGEE. The CDR3 loop is CASSVTTGGDTQYF. In nucleotides, the CDR3 is TGTGCCAGCAGCGTGACGACAGGGGGGGATACGCAGTATTTT.

This chain joins TRBV30 and TRBJ1-6, with a possible D match to TRBD1 (5 bases). The CDR3 has 14 residues. V lost 0 bases to trimming and J lost 8 bases, with 11 bases between them. Germline values: CDR1 GTSNPN, CDR2 SVGIG (reference sequence). The CDR3 region has the DNA TGTGCCTGGAGTGTATTCAGGGAGGATTCACCCCTCCACTTT. The encoded protein is CAWSVFREDSPLHF.

The gene calls are TRBV18 and TRBJ2-4; 7 positions match TRBD1. The CDR3 length is 15 residues. The ends lost 3 bases at V and 7 bases at J; junction bases unmatched: 9. CDR1 is KGHSH, CDR2 LQKENI, per germline. CDR3 sequence reads: CASSPIPGQNNIQYF. As DNA, the CDR3 is TGTGCCAGCTCACCTATACCGGGACAGAATAACATTCAGTACTTC.

This sequence joins TRBV19 and TRBJ2-3, with a tentative D call TRBD2 (6 bases). The CDR3 consists of 16 residues. Trimming shortened V by 3 bases and J by 0 bases, and 13 bases separated the two germline ends. Per the germline V gene, CDR1 is LNHDA and CDR2 is SQIVND (reference sequence). DNA of the CDR3: TGTGCCAGTAGTATTACCGGGGGACCTAGCACAGATACGCAGTATTTT. Protein: CASSITGGPSTDTQYF.

The rearrangement joins TRBV5-4 to TRBJ1-6; D unresolved. This CDR3 is built from 16 residues. From germline, CDR1 is SGHNT and CDR2 YYREEE (reference sequence). V shed 2 bases and J shed 5 bases, with 14 bases lying between them. Here the CDR3 DNA reads TGTGCCAGCAGCTTCGCTTCGAGTGTAAATAATTCACCCCTCCACTTT. Protein sequence: CASSFASSVNNSPLHF.

Details on this clone: Other nucleotide sequences in the sample specify the same CDR3. The V call is TRBV29-1, the J call TRBJ2-7; the match to TRBD1 covers 8 bases. The CDR3 has 13 residues. Germline loops: CDR1 SQVTM, CDR2 ANQGSEA. V shed 1 base, J shed 4 bases, and the junction held 3 bases outside the gene matches. In DNA form, the CDR3 reads TGCAGCGTTGAAGGGCAGGGGGCATACGAGCAGTACTTC. It yields the protein CSVEGQGAYEQYF.

With regard to this clone: Distinct nucleotide sequences in the sample also encode this CDR3. The CDR3 DNA follows: TGTGCCTGGAGTGTGGGAGGGGTTGGCTACACCTTC. This sequence encodes CAWSVGGVGYTF. The chain employs TRBV30 and TRBJ1-2; maybe TRBD1 (5 bases). V was shortened by 0 bases and J by 7 bases, with 9 bases between the two germline ends. The V gene's germline CDR1 is GTSNPN and CDR2 SVGIG (reference sequence). There are 12 residues in the CDR3.

CDR3 DNA sequence: TGTGCCAGCAGCTTGGGCCTCACTGAAGCTTTCTTT. Amino acids: CASSLGLTEAFF. The chain carries TRBV7-2 and TRBJ1-1; no reliable D call. Germline-derived CDR1 and CDR2 are SGHTA and FQGNSA. Trimming removed 3 bases at V and 4 bases at J, with 6 bases between. The CDR3 is 12 residues long.